This TCR beta chain was obtained from a study of graft-versus-host responses after intestinal transplantation. In the case of this clone: Its antigen is unidentified.

Germline V gene data show CDR1 as SGHRS and CDR2 as YFSETQ. V lost 0 bases and J lost 4, with 13 bases in between. The CDR3 spans 16 residues. Assay: immunoSEQ multiplex PCR; the TCRdb copy retains only in-frame clones and omits some. The sample consists of 70,000 to 95,000 clones, 90% of them appearing once. This chain connects TRBV5-1 to TRBJ2-2; D is possibly TRBD1 (6 bases). The sample was unstimulated CD4+ T cells sorted from spleen or lymph node cells, taken before intestinal transplant. This clonotype was sampled from a human donor who received an intestinal transplant. The CDR3 DNA reads TGCGCCAGCAGCTTGGAGTCAGGGGACGGCACCGGGGAGCTGTTTTTT. It yields the protein CASSLESGDGTGELFF.